The 14 T cell receptor beta chains given below trace back to one sample, sequenced in a study of T cell clonotyping in hematopoietic cell transplantation. Sequenced by immunoSEQ multiplex PCR; TCRdb stores in-frame clones only, minus some. This sample has about 9,400 clones, with 75% to 80% found just once. This material consisted of PBMCs, taken 180 days after allogeneic stem cell transplant. The source of these receptors is a male patient aged 40 to 55 who had an allogeneic stem cell transplant from a related donor, so the T cells may come from the graft donor. Some clones in this sample may be carry-over from other donors' samples.

This clone was counted between two and nine times. V gene TRBV6-5 combines with J gene TRBJ1-1; D call uncertain. V dropped 5 bases and J dropped 1 base, with 11 bases sitting between them. The CDR3 contains 14 residues. The germline gives CDR1 MNHEY, CDR2 SVGAGI. The CDR3 DNA follows: TGTGCCAGCAGTCTCCGGGCCCGGAACACTGAAGCTTTCTTT. It encodes CASSLRARNTEAFF.

The genes are TRBV5-6 and TRBJ2-3; no firm D call. The CDR3 is made up of 9 amino acids. V lost 1 base and J lost 10, with 1 base in between. Germline V gives CDR1 SGHDT, CDR2 YYEEEE. This CDR3 is CASSLSQYF. The CDR3 region has the DNA TGTGCCAGCAGCTTGTCGCAGTATTTT.

The chain links TRBV13 to TRBJ2-3; 8 nucleotides line up with TRBD1. Germline V gives CDR1 PRHDT, CDR2 FYEKMQ (reference sequence). Unmatched junction bases numbered 12, after V lost 4 bases and J lost 0 bases. This CDR3 is built from 18 residues. The CDR3 DNA reads as TGTGCCAGCAGCTCAGGGACAGGATACCTTTCTAGCACAGATACGCAGTATTTT. This sequence encodes CASSSGTGYLSSTDTQYF.

This chain joins TRBV30 and TRBJ1-5, with D unclear. V dropped 2 bases and J dropped 6 bases, with 11 bases sitting between them. Germline CDR1 and CDR2: GTSNPN and SVGIG (reference sequence). The CDR3 runs 13 residues. The CDR3 DNA is TGTGCCTGGAGTTCAAGGCTTGGTCAGCCCCAGCATTTT. Amino acid sequence: CAWSSRLGQPQHF.

This clone was seen only once. This rearrangement joins TRBV7-6 to TRBJ1-4; 9 bases match TRBD1. The germline CDR1 and CDR2 sequences are SGHVS and FNYEAQ. The CDR3 runs 14 residues. Trimming at V came to 6 bases and at J to 7 bases, leaving 6 bases not matched to a gene. This CDR3 reads CASSIRTGVEKLFF. The CDR3, as DNA: TGTGCCAGCAGTATCAGGACAGGGGTTGAAAAACTGTTTTTT.

This rearrangement joins TRBV18 to TRBJ2-5; TRBD2 agrees at 10 bases. CDR1 is KGHSH and CDR2 is LQKENI in the germline V gene. This CDR3 comprises 15 residues. Germline trimming cut 3 bases from V and 5 bases from J; bases unmatched to any gene: 6. DNA for the CDR3: TGTGCCAGCTCACCCCAAGCGGGGGGGCAGGAGACCCAGTACTTC. Residues: CASSPQAGGQETQYF.

This chain links TRBV29-1 with TRBJ2-4; a weak D match, TRBD2 (5 bases). CDR1 and CDR2 from the germline V gene are SQVTM and ANQGSEA. The V and J ends lost 1 base and 0 bases respectively, with 10 bases between them. This CDR3 contains 15 residues. The CDR3 sequence is CSVEGQDLAKNIQYF. The CDR3 nucleotides are TGCAGCGTTGAAGGGCAGGACTTAGCCAAAAACATTCAGTACTTC.

V gene TRBV4-3 combines with J gene TRBJ1-5; D gene unclear. V was clipped by 0 bases and J by 7 bases, with 13 bases between them. This CDR3 has 15 residues. Germline lookup yields CDR1 LGHNA and CDR2 YSLEER. This CDR3 reads CASSQDRPGAQPQHF. The CDR3, as DNA: TGCGCCAGCAGCCAAGATCGCCCAGGCGCGCAGCCCCAGCATTTT.

V gene TRBV4-2 combines with J gene TRBJ2-3; maybe TRBD1 (5 bases). The V end was cut by 0 bases, the J end by 0 bases, with 13 bases between. From germline, CDR1 is LGHNA and CDR2 YNFKEQ. The CDR3 length is 17 residues. CDR3 in amino acids: CASSQDQGGYSTDTQYF. The DNA of the CDR3 is TGTGCCAGCAGCCAAGATCAGGGCGGTTATAGCACAGATACGCAGTATTTT.

This clone was recorded only once. V is TRBV5-6 and J is TRBJ1-1, with a possible D match to TRBD1 (5 bases). Germline lookup yields CDR1 SGHDT and CDR2 YYEEEE. Trimming took off 4 bases at V and 4 bases at J, with 8 bases between the two ends. CDR3 size: 12 residues. The CDR3 DNA sequence: TGTGCCAGCAGCCCGAGGGGCACTGAAGCTTTCTTT. Encoded protein: CASSPRGTEAFF.

The CDR3 nucleotides are TGTGCCAGCAGTGCCAGGGTATACACTGAAGCTTTCTTT. This codes for CASSARVYTEAFF. The V and J genes are TRBV27 and TRBJ1-1; tentative D call: TRBD1 (5 bases). This CDR3 spans 13 amino acids. The V end was cut by 5 bases, the J end by 3 bases, with 10 bases between. From germline, CDR1 is MNHEY and CDR2 SMNVEV (reference sequence).

The rearrangement links TRBV13 to TRBJ1-3, with D perhaps matching TRBD1 (5 bases). Germline CDR1 reads PRHDT; CDR2 reads FYEKMQ (reference sequence). The CDR3 runs 14 residues. V dropped 3 bases and J dropped 1 base, with 7 bases sitting between them. The CDR3 DNA reads TGTGCCAGCAGCTTTCAGGGTTCTGGAAACACCATATATTTT. Translation: CASSFQGSGNTIYF.

The gene calls are TRBV7-6 and TRBJ2-6; 8 bases line up with TRBD2. Per the germline V gene, CDR1 is SGHVS and CDR2 is FNYEAQ. This CDR3 has 18 residues. V was pared by 1 base and J by 2 bases, with 7 bases of the junction left unmatched. This CDR3 is CASSLGVVGGAGANVLTF. The CDR3 coding sequence is TGTGCCAGCAGCTTAGGAGTGGTCGGGGGGGCTGGGGCCAACGTCCTGACTTTC.

The chain couples TRBV11-3 to TRBJ2-3, with 12 nucleotides matching TRBD1. The CDR3 is 16 amino acids. From germline, CDR1 is SGHNT and CDR2 YENEEA. The trim removed 5 bases at V and 5 bases at J, leaving 8 bases unmatched. This CDR3 reads CASSTPGQGAVDTQYF. The CDR3 DNA follows: TGTGCCAGCAGCACACCGGGACAGGGGGCGGTAGATACGCAGTATTTT.